The sequence of this T cell receptor beta chain was determined in a study of cytomegalovirus exposure and HLA in healthy donors. Study-level findings and limits: Highly shared variants forming one cluster were likely a sequencing artifact. Most of the CMV-associated TCR beta chains (in a later analysis) appeared to be HLA-restricted.

The germline gives CDR1 SGHRS, CDR2 YFSETQ. The CDR3 loop spans 15 amino acids. V lost 3 bases and J lost 4; bases outside the gene matches: 9. Regarding donors, all were healthy bone marrow donors. A word on this clone: What it binds is not known.

Researchers ran the PCR with 60 Vbeta and 13 Jbeta primers. The protocol was immunoSEQ multiplex PCR, while the TCRdb copy is restricted to in-frame clones and leaves out a portion. The sample contains 150,000 to 200,000 clones, over 60% of which appear only once. The chain recombines TRBV5-1 with TRBJ1-1, with TRBD1 identical over 7 bases. This receptor was obtained from a woman between 50 and 59 years old in good health and CMV-seronegative. The sequenced material came from PBMCs. CDR3 DNA: TGCGCCAGCAGCTCAGGACAGGCTAGGGGCACTGAAGCTTTCTTT. It specifies CASSSGQARGTEAFF.